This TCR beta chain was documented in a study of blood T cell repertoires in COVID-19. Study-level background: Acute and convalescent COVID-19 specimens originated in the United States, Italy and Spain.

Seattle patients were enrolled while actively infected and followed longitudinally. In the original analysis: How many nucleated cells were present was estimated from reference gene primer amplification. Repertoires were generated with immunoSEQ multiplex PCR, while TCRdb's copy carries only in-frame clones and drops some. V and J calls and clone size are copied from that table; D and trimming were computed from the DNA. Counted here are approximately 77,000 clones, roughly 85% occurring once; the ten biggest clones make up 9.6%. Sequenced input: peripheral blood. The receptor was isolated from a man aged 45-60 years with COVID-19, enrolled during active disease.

The CDR3 DNA is TGTGCCAGCAACCCGACAGATACCTACGAGCAGTACTTC. Translating it yields CASNPTDTYEQYF. The gene calls are TRBV6-6 and TRBJ2-7, with D tentatively TRBD1 (5 bases). Germline lookup yields CDR1 MNHNY and CDR2 SVGAGI (reference sequence). The germline V and J ends were trimmed by 7 bases and 2 bases, with 12 bases remaining between them. The CDR3 loop spans 13 amino acids.